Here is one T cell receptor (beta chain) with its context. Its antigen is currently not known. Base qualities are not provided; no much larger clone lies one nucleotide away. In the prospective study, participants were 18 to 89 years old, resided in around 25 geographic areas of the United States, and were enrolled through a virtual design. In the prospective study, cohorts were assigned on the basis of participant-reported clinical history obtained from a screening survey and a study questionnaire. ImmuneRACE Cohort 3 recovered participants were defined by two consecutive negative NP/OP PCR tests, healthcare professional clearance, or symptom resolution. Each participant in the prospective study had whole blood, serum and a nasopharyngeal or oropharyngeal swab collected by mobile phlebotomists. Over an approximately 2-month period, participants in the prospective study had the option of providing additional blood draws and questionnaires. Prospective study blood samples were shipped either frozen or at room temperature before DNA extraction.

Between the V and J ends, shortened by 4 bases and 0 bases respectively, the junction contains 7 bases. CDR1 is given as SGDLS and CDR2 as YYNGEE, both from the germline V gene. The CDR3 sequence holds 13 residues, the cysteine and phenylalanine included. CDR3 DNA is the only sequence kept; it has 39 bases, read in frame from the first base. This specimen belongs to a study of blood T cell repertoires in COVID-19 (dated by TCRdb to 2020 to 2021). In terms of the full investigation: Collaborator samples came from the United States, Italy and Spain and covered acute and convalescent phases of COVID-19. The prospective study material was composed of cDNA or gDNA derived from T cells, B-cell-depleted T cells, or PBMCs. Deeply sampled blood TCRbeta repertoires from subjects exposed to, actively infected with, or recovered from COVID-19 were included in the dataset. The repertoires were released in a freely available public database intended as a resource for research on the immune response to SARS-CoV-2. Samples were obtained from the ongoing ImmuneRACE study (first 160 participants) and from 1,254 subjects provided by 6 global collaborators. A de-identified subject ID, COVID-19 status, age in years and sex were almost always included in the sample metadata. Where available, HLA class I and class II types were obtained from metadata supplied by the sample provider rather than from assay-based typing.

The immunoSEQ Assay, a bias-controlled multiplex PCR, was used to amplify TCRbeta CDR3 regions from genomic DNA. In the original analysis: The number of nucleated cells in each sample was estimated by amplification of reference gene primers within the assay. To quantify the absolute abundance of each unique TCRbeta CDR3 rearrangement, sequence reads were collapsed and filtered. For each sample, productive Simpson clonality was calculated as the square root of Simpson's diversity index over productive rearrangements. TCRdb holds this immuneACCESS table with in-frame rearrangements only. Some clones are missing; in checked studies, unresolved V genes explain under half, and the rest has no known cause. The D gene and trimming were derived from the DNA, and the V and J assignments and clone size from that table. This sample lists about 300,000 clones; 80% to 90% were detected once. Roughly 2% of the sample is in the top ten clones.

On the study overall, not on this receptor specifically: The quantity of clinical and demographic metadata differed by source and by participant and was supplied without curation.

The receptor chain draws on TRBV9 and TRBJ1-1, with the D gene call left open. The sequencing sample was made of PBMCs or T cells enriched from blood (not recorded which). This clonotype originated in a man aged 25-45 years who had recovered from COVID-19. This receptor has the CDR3 CASSRYLNTEAFF. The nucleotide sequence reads TGTGCCAGCAGCCGGTATCTGAACACTGAAGCTTTCTTT.